This entry is about one TCR beta chain. These data originate in a study of blood T cell repertoires in COVID-19. Germline assignment: CDR1 MNHEY and CDR2 SVGAGI. The CDR3 totals 15 residues. V was pared by 5 bases and J by 6 bases, with 8 bases of the junction left unmatched. Profiling relied on immunoSEQ multiplex PCR, and the TCRdb table lists in-frame clones only, not all of them. The sample has under 60,000 clones; more than 85% are singletons. Sequenced input: peripheral blood. The origin of this receptor is a man aged 50 to 59 with acute or convalescent COVID-19. The chain employs TRBV6-5 and TRBJ1-5, with 9 bases that match TRBD1. The CDR3 protein is CASSQNPTGGQPQHF. CDR3 DNA: TGTGCCAGCAGTCAAAACCCGACAGGGGGTCAGCCCCAGCATTTT.